The clone carrying this T cell receptor beta chain was observed a few times. This record belongs to a study of blood T cells in healthy people across ages. For the second PCR, which ran for about 7 to 12 cycles, a sample-barcoded 5' primer and a J-beta primer mix were used. TCRdb reanalysed the 5' RACE reads using MiXCR and keeps one entry per CDR3 protein. Here the sample spans hundreds of thousands of distinct CDR3 sequences, around 43% being singletons. Germline values: CDR1 SGHDN, CDR2 FVKESK. CDR3 length: 19 residues. Unmatched junction bases numbered 12, after V lost 0 bases and J lost 4 bases. V and J are TRBV14 and TRBJ1-2, with TRBD1 matching 12 bases. The specimen was blood. This clonotype was obtained from a man at least 80 years old in good health. This chain's CDR3 is CASSQDLGTGGPGGYGYTF. The CDR3 bases are TGTGCCAGCAGCCAAGATCTTGGGACAGGGGGCCCGGGGGGCTATGGCTACACCTTC.